The entry that follows covers one TCR beta chain sequence. Its target is unknown. These data come from a study of beta chain features in type 1 diabetes. The sequenced template was cDNA made from the entire isolated RNA. Sequencing used immunoSEQ multiplex PCR; TCRdb keeps in-frame clones, though not all of them. This sample has 45,000 to 60,000 clones, with approximately 40% found just once. Trimming cost V 1 base and J 1 base, with 10 bases left between them. This CDR3 comprises 15 residues. Germline lookup yields CDR1 SGHTA and CDR2 FQGTGA. Study-wide findings and caveats: Fewer junction insertions and more nucleotide deletions appeared in type 1 diabetes patients. TCRB CDR3 length was moderately but significantly reduced in all four CD4+ subsets of Type 1 diabetes patients.

This chain links TRBV7-3 with TRBJ1-1; D gene unclear. The specimen was stem cell memory CD4+ T cells from blood. This TCR derives from a young man with type 1 diabetes. CDR3 region: CASSLRGSGNTEAFF. The DNA for the CDR3 is TGTGCCAGCAGCTTAAGAGGGAGTGGGAACACTGAAGCTTTCTTT.